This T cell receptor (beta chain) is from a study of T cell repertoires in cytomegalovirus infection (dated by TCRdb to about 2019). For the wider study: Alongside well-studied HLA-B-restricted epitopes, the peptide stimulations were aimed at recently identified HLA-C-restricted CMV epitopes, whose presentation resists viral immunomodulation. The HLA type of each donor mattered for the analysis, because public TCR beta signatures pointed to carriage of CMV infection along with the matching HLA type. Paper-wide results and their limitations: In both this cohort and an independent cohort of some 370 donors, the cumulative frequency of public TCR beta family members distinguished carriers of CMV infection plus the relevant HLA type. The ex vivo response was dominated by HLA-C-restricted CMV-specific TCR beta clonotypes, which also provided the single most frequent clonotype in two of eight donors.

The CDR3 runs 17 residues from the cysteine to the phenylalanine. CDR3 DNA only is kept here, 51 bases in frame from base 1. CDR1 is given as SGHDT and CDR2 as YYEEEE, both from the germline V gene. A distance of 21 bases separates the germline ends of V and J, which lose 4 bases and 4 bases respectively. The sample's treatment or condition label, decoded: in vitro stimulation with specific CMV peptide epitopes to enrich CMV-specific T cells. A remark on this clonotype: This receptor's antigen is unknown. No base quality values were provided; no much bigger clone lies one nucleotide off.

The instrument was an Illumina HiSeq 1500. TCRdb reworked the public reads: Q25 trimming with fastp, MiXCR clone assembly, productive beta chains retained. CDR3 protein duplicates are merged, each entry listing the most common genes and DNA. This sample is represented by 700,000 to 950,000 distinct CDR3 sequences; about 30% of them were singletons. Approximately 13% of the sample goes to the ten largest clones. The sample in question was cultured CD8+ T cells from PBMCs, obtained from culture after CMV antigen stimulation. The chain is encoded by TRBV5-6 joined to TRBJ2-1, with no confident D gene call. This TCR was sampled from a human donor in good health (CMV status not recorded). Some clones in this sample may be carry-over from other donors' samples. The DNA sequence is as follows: TGTGCCAGCAGCCTCTTGGGTAATTTCACCGAATACAATGAGCAGTTCTTC. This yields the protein CASSLLGNFTEYNEQFF.